This T cell receptor (beta chain) emerged from a study of T cells in women clearing cervical HPV infection. As regards this clone: From the germline J gene comes the end of the CDR3, since the read stops 3 residues before it.

The CDR3 consists of 16 residues. Germline V lookup: CDR1 KGHSH, CDR2 LQKENI. TCRdb's copy holds only in-frame clones and misses some; the assay was immunoSEQ multiplex PCR. Here the sample table reports fewer than 30,000 clones. Sequencing used blood buffy coat. The chain has TRBV18 and TRBJ1-1; D remains ambiguous. The TCR was taken from a woman between 18 and 70 years old with a cervical HPV16 infection that either progressed to CIN3+ or cleared (not recorded which). The CDR3 DNA, read in part, is TGTGCCAGCTCACCATCAAAAACGGGGTACCAAGAGACA. Protein: CASSPSKTGYQET. The entire CDR3 is CASSPSKTGYQETAFF.